This entry lists 5 T cell receptor beta chains sequenced from one sample in a study of control samples from healthy donors and cancer patients. The repertoire was sequenced with immunoSEQ multiplex PCR; TCRdb's copy has only in-frame clones and lacks some. The sample lists about 170,000 clones, just over 90% occurring once. Material: blood. These receptors all stem from an older woman in good health.

V and J are TRBV27 and TRBJ1-1; 9 bases map to TRBD1. The CDR3 consists of 17 residues. The junction had 11 bases not matched to a gene; V was cut back by 6 bases and J by 0 bases. Germline CDR1 and CDR2: MNHEY and SMNVEV (reference sequence). CDR3 DNA: TGTGCCAGCAGGAGCTTCGGACAGGGGTTTGTGAACACTGAAGCTTTCTTT. Residues: CASRSFGQGFVNTEAFF.

The V gene is TRBV7-3, the J gene TRBJ1-1; D possibly corresponds to TRBD1 (5 bases). The CDR3 is 14 amino acids. Germline assignment: CDR1 SGHTA and CDR2 FQGTGA. The V gene lost 4 bases and the J gene lost 1 base, with 10 bases spanning the gap. The DNA of the CDR3 is TGTGCCAGCAGCTCGGGACCGACGAACACTGAAGCTTTCTTT. Amino acid sequence: CASSSGPTNTEAFF.

This sequence joins TRBV19 and TRBJ1-5; 10 bases are a match to TRBD1. Trimming at V came to 4 bases and at J to 3 bases, leaving 9 bases not matched to a gene. CDR3 length equals 17 residues. In germline, CDR1 is LNHDA, CDR2 SQIVND (reference sequence). CDR3 nucleotides: TGTGCCAGTAGTAGCTCCGGGACAGGGGTCAACAATCAGCCCCAGCATTTT. Encoded protein: CASSSSGTGVNNQPQHF. The variable domain in full, with the rest retrieved from reference TRBV19 and TRBJ1-5, is DGGITQSPKYLFRKEGQNVTLSCEQNLNHDAMYWYRQDPGQGLRLIYYSQIVNDFQKGDIAEGYSVSREKKESFPLTVTSAQKNPTAFYLCASSSSGTGVNNQPQHFGDGTRLSIL.

The count of this clone is one. The V gene is TRBV15, the J gene TRBJ1-5; 9 bases are a match to TRBD1. In germline, CDR1 is LNHNV, CDR2 YYDKDF (reference sequence). CDR3 length equals 21 residues. V lost 1 base and J lost 0; bases outside the gene matches: 16. CDR3 sequence reads: CATSRAPGQGGRLDSNQPQHF. The CDR3 DNA is TGTGCCACCAGCAGAGCCCCGGGACAGGGAGGGAGACTAGATAGCAATCAGCCCCAGCATTTT.

CDR3 DNA sequence: TGTGCCAGCAGTTCGATACTAGCGCTTGGCACAGATACGCAGTATTTT. It codes for CASSSILALGTDTQYF. The genes are TRBV27 and TRBJ2-3, with TRBD2 matching 7 bases. The CDR3 totals 16 residues. Germline loops: CDR1 MNHEY, CDR2 SMNVEV (reference sequence). The ends lost 4 bases at V and 1 base at J; junction bases unmatched: 8.